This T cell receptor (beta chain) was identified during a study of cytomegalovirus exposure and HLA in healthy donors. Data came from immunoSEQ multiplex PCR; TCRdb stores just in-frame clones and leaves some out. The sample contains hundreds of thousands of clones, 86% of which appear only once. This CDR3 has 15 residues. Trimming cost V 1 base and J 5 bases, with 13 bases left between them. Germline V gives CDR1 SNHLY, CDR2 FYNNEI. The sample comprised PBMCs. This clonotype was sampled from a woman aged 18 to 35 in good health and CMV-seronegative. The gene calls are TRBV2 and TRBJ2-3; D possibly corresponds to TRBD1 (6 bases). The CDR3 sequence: CASSEVVGAGDTQYF. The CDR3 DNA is TGTGCCAGCAGTGAAGTCGTGGGGGCGGGAGATACGCAGTATTTT.